A single T cell receptor (beta chain) is shown here with its context. RNA amounts of 0.5 to 1 ug underwent reverse transcription with random hexamers. TCRdb used MiXCR to reprocess the immunoSEQ multiplex PCR reads, holding one entry per CDR3 protein. The sample records 95,000 to 150,000 distinct CDR3 sequences, 96% being singletons. This record comes from a study of CD8 T cells in Susac syndrome. Study-wide context: There were over five sequenced Susac syndrome patients with active disease and under ten in remission. Intravenous immunoglobulin alone or corticosteroids were being given to patients with Susac syndrome at blood draw, unless they were therapy-naive.

This CDR3 has 15 amino acids. The V and J ends lost 5 bases and 0 bases, in that order; junction bases with no gene match: 2. This chain joins TRBV12-3 or TRBV12-4 and TRBJ2-1; TRBD1 agrees at 9 bases. The receptor's source is a human donor with Susac syndrome. Sequencing was carried out using CD4+ T cells from PBMCs. DNA of the CDR3: TGTGCCAGCAGTGGGGGACAGGGCTCCTACAATGAGCAGTTCTTC. Protein sequence: CASSGGQGSYNEQFF.